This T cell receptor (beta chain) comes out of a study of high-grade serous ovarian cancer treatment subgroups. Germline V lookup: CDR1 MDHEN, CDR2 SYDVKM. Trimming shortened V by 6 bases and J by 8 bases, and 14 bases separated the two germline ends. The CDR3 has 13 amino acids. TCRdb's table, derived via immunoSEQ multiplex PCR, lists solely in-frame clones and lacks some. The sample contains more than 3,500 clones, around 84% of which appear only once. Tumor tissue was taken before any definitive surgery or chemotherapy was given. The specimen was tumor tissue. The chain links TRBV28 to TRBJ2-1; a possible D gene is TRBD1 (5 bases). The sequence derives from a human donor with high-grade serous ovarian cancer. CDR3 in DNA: TGTGCCAGCAGGGCGACAGTCCACGATGAGCAGTTCTTC. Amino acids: CASRATVHDEQFF. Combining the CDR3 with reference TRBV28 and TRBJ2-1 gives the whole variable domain DVKVTQSSRYLVKRTGEKVFLECVQDMDHENMFWYRQDPGLGLRLIYFSYDVKMKEKGDIPEGYSVSREKKERFSLILESASTNQTSMYLCASRATVHDEQFFGPGTRLTVL.